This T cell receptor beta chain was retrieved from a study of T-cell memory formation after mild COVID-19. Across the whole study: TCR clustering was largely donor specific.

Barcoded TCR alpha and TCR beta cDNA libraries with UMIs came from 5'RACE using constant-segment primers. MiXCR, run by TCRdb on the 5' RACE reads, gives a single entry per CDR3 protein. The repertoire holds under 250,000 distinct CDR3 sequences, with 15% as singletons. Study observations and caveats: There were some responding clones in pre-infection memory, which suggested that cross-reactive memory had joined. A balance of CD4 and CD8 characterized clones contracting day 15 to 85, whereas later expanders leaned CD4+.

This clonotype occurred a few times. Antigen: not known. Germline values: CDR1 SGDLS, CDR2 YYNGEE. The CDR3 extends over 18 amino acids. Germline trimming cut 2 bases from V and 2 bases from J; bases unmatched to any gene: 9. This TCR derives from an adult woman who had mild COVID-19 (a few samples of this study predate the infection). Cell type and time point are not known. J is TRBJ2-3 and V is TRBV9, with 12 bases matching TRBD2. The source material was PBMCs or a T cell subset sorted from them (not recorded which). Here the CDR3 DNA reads TGTGCCAGCAGCGTTAGCCTAGCGGGAGGGCCCCCCACAGATACGCAGTATTTT. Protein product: CASSVSLAGGPPTDTQYF.